This T cell receptor beta chain was captured by sequencing in a study of graft-versus-host responses after intestinal transplantation. Data came from immunoSEQ multiplex PCR; TCRdb stores just in-frame clones and leaves some out. Of approximately 9,600 clones in the sample, around 88% were seen once. From germline, CDR1 is SGHVS and CDR2 FNYEAQ. Between the trimmed V and J ends, which lost 5 bases and 8 bases, there was a span of 13 bases. CDR3 length equals 14 residues. The starting material, graft tissue, was processed to release intraepithelial and lamina propria lymphocytes. The source was ileum tissue, collected around 700 days after intestinal transplantation. This TCR derives from a human patient who received an intestinal transplant, so some T cells may come from the graft donor. The chain is built from TRBV7-6 and TRBJ1-6; D possibly corresponds to TRBD1 (6 bases). This CDR3 reads CASSQGGGDSPLHF. CDR3 coding DNA: TGTGCCAGCAGCCAGGGCGGGGGCGATTCACCCCTCCACTTT.